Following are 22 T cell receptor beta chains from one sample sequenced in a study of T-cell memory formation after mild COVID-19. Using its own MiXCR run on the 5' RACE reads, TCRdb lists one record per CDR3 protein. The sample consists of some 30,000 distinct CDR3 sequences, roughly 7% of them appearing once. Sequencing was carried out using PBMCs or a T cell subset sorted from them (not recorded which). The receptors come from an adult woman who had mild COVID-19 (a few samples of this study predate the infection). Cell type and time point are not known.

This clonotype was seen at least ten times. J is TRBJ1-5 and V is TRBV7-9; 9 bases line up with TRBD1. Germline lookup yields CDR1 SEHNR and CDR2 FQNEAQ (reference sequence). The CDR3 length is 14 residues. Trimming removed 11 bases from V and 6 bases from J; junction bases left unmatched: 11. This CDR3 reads CASGSGQGFQPQHF. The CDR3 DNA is TGTGCCTCCGGGAGTGGACAGGGGTTTCAGCCCCAGCATTTT. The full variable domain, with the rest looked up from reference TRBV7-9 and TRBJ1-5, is DTGVSQNPRHKITKRGQNVTFRCDPISEHNRLYWYRQTLGQGPEFLTYFQNEAQLEKSRLLSDRFSAERPKGSFSTLEIQRTEQGDSAMYLCASGSGQGFQPQHFGDGTRLSIL.

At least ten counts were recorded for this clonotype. CDR3 region: CASSLKGTGDNEKLFF. DNA for the CDR3: TGTGCCAGCAGCCTCAAGGGGACAGGAGATAATGAAAAACTGTTTTTT. The V and J genes are TRBV3-1 and TRBJ1-4; TRBD1 aligns across 8 bases. The V gene end was trimmed by 4 bases and the J gene end by 4 bases; junction bases not matched to a gene: 8. The CDR3 consists of 16 residues. The germline CDR1 and CDR2 sequences are LGHDT and YNNKEL (reference sequence).

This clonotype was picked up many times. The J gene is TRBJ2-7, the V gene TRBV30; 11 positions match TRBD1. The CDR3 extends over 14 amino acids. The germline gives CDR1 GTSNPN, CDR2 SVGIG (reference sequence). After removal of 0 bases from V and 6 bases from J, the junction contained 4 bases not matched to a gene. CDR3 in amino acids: CAWSVLGQGGEQYF. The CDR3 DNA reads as TGTGCCTGGAGTGTTTTGGGACAGGGGGGCGAGCAGTACTTC. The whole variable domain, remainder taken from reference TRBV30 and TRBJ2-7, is SQTIHQWPATLVQPVGSPLSLECTVEGTSNPNLYWYRQAAGRGLQLLFYSVGIGQISSEVPQNLSASRPQDRQFILSSKKLLLSDSGFYLCAWSVLGQGGEQYFGPGTRLTVT.

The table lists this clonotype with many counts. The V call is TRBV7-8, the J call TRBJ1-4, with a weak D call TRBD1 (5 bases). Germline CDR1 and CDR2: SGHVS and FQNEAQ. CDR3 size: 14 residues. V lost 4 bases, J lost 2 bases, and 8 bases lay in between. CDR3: CASSSRETNEKLFF. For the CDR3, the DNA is TGTGCCAGCAGCTCCAGGGAGACTAATGAAAAACTGTTTTTT.

For the CDR3, the DNA is TGTGCCAGCAGCGTAGGGCCAGTCAACACCGGGGAGCTGTTTTTT. As protein: CASSVGPVNTGELFF. The chain couples TRBV9 to TRBJ2-2; unclear D gene. The CDR3 is 15 residues long. V lost 0 bases, J lost 2 bases, and 8 bases lay in between. Germline lookup yields CDR1 SGDLS and CDR2 YYNGEE.

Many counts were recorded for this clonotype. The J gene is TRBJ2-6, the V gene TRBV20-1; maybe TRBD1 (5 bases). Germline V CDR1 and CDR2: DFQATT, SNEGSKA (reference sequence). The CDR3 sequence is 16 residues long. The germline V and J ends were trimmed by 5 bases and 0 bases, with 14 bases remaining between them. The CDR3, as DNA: TGCAGTGCTTCGACAGCGATTCACTCTGGGGCCAACGTCCTGACTTTC. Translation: CSASTAIHSGANVLTF.

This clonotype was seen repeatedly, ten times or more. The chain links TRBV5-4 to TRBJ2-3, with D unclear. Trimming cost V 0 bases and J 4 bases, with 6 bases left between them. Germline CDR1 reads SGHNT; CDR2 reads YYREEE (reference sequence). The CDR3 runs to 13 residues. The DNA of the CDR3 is TGTGCCAGCAGCTTGGCCTACGCAGATACGCAGTATTTT. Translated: CASSLAYADTQYF.

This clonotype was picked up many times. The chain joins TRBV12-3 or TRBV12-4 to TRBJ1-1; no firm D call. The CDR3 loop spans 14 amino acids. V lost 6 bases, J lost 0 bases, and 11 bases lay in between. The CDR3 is CASRLSDMNTEAFF. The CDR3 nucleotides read TGTGCCAGCAGGCTCAGTGACATGAACACTGAAGCTTTCTTT.

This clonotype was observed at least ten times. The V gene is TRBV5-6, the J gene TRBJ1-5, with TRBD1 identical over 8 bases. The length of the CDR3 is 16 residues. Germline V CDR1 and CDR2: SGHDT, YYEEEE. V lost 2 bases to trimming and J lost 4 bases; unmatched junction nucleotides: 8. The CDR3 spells CASSFHWGQANQPQHF. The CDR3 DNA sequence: TGTGCCAGCAGCTTCCACTGGGGACAGGCTAATCAGCCCCAGCATTTT.

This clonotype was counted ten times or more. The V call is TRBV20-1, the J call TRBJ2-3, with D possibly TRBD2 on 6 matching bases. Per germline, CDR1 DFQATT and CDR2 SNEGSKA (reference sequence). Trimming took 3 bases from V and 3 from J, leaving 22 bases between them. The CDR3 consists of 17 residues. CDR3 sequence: CSARGGWASSSTDTQYF. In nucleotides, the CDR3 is TGCAGTGCTAGGGGGGGTTGGGCCTCGAGTTCGACAGATACGCAGTATTTT.

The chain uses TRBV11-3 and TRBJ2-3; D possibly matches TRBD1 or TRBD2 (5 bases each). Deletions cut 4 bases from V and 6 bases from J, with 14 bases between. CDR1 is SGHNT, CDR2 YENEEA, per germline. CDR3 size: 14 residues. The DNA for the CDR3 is TGTGCCAGCAGCTCCCCTAGCAGGGCCGATACGCAGTATTTT. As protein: CASSSPSRADTQYF.

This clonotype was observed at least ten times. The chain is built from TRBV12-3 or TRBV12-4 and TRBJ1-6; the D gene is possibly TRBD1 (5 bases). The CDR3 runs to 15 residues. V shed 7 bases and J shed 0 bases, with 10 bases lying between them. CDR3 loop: CASTRGGSYNSPLHF. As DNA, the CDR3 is TGTGCCAGCACCCGGGGGGGCTCCTATAATTCACCCCTCCACTTT.

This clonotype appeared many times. In DNA form, the CDR3 reads TGTGCCAGCAGCTGGGGACAGGTCGGGGCTGAAGCTTTCTTT. Its translation: CASSWGQVGAEAFF. The chain carries TRBV7-2 and TRBJ1-1; TRBD1 matches 8 bases. Trimming took 4 bases from V and 6 from J; bases not matched to a gene: 7. Germline V lookup: CDR1 SGHTA, CDR2 FQGNSA. The CDR3 contains 14 residues.

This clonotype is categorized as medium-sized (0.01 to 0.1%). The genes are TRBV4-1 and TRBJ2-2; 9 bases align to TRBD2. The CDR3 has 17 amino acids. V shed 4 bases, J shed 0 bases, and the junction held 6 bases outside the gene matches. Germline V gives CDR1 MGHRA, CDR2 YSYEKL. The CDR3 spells CASSLLGLASNTGELFF. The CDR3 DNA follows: TGCGCCAGCAGCCTCCTCGGACTAGCGTCGAACACCGGGGAGCTGTTTTTT.

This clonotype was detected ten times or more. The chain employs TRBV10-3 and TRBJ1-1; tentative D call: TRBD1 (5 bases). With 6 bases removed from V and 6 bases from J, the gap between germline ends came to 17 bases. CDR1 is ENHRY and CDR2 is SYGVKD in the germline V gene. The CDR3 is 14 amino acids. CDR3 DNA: TGTGCCATCAGGCCTAGAGGGACTCAAGCTGAAGCTTTCTTT. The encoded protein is CAIRPRGTQAEAFF.

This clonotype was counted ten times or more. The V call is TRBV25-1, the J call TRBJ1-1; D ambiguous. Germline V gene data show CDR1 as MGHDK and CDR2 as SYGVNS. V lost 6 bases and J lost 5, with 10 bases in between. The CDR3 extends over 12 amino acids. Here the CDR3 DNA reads TGTGCCAGCAGCCAGACTAGAACTGAAGCTTTCTTT. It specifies CASSQTRTEAFF.

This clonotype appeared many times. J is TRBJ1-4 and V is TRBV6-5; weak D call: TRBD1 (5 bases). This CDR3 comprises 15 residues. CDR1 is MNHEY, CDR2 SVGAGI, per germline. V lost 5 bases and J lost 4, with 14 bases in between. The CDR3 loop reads CASSRDRGGNEKLFF. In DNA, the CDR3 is TGTGCCAGCAGTAGGGACCGTGGTGGTAATGAAAAACTGTTTTTT.

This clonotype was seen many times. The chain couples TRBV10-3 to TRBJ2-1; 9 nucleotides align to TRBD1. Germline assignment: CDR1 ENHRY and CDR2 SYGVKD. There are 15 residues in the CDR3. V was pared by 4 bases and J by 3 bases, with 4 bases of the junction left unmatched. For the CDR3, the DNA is TGTGCCATCAGTGCGGACAGGGGACTCTACAATGAGCAGTTCTTC. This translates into CAISADRGLYNEQFF.

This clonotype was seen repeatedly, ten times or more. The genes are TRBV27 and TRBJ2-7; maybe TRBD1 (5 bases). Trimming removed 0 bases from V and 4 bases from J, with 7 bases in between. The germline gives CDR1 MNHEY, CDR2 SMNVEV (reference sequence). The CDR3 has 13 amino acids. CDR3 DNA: TGTGCCAGCAGTTTATCCCAGGGTTACGAGCAGTACTTC. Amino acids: CASSLSQGYEQYF.

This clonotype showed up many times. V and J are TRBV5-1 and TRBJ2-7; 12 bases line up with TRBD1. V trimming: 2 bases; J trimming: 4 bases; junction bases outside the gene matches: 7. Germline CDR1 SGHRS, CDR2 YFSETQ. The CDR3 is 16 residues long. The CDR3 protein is CASSLTGTGGVYEQYF. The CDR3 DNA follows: TGCGCCAGCAGCTTAACCGGGACAGGGGGCGTTTACGAGCAGTACTTC.

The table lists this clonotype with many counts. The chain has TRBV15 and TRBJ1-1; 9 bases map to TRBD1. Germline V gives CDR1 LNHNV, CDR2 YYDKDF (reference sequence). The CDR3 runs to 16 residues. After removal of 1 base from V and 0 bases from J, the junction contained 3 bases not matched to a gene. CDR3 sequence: CATSRAGQGLNTEAFF. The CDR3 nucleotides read TGTGCCACCAGCAGAGCGGGACAGGGATTGAACACTGAAGCTTTCTTT.

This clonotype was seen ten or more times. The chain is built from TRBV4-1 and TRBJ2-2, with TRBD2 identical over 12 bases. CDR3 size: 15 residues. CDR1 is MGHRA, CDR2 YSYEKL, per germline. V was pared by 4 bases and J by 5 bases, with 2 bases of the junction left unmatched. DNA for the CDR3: TGCGCCAGCAGCCCTGGGACTAGCGGGACCGGGGAGCTGTTTTTT. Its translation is CASSPGTSGTGELFF.